The 20 T cell receptor beta chains below all came from one sample that was sequenced in a study of identical twins. TCRdb re-called the 5' RACE reads through MiXCR, storing one row per CDR3 protein. The table shows approximately 230,000 distinct CDR3 sequences, with 5.5% to 7.5% occurring only once. These data were also filed under a second study, of T cells expressing NK-cell markers.

The specimen was CD8+ T cells sorted from blood. The receptors stem from a woman younger than 30 in good health.

At least ten counts were recorded for this clonotype. CDR3 residues: CSVEEVSGSSYNEQFF. The CDR3 DNA sequence: TGCAGCGTTGAAGAAGTCAGCGGGAGCTCCTACAATGAGCAGTTCTTC. V usage is TRBV29-1 and J usage is TRBJ2-1; 8 bases match TRBD2. The CDR3 length is 16 residues. The germline V gene has CDR1 SQVTM and CDR2 ANQGSEA. V shed 0 bases, J shed 0 bases, and the junction held 4 bases outside the gene matches.

CDR3 amino acids: CSVGTESSYEQYF. DNA of the CDR3: TGCAGCGTTGGGACAGAGAGCTCCTACGAGCAGTACTTC. The chain joins TRBV29-1 to TRBJ2-7; TRBD1 is a possible D gene (6 bases). From germline, CDR1 is SQVTM and CDR2 ANQGSEA. There are 13 residues in the CDR3. V lost 4 bases and J 0 bases, leaving 10 bases between the germline ends.

This clonotype was picked up a small number of times. This CDR3 is CASRGQGMGGYTF. The CDR3 DNA reads TGCGCCAGCAGAGGACAGGGGATGGGTGGCTACACCTTC. The chain is built from TRBV10-2 and TRBJ1-2; 9 positions agree with TRBD1. Germline lookup yields CDR1 WSHSY and CDR2 SAAADI. The CDR3 length is 13 residues. The J segment lost 7 bases and the V segment lost 6 bases, leaving 6 bases of the junction unmatched.

CDR3 nucleotide sequence: TGTGCCAGCAGGCTCGGGGCGAACACTGAAGCTTTCTTT. It translates to CASRLGANTEAFF. This chain connects TRBV12-3 or TRBV12-4 to TRBJ1-1, with D perhaps TRBD1 (5 bases). V lost 6 bases to trimming and J lost 1 base, with 9 bases between them. The CDR3 is made up of 13 amino acids.

V is TRBV20-1 and J is TRBJ2-7; D is perhaps TRBD2 (5 bases). Trimming removed 5 bases at V and 2 bases at J, with 25 bases between. Per germline, CDR1 DFQATT and CDR2 SNEGSKA (reference sequence). CDR3 length: 17 residues. The CDR3 DNA follows: TGCAGTGCTCCAGAACCGTTTGACGAGCGGACGACCTACGAGCAGTACTTC. Amino acids: CSAPEPFDERTTYEQYF.

About this clonotype: A read error is likely, as this CDR3 ends without the conserved phenylalanine or tryptophan. The gene calls are TRBV12-3 or TRBV12-4 and TRBJ2-5; no clear D. The V end was cut by 3 bases, the J end by 5 bases, with 4 bases between. The CDR3 sequence is 11 residues long. DNA for the CDR3: TGTGCCAGCAGTTTTTCCGAGACCCAGTACTCC. It encodes CASSFSETQYS.

This clonotype was observed a few times. The genes are TRBV7-9 and TRBJ2-1; 9 nucleotides match TRBD2. The CDR3 spans 14 residues. V gave up 5 bases and J gave up 5 bases; unmatched junction bases: 4. Germline V gives CDR1 SEHNR, CDR2 FQNEAQ (reference sequence). The CDR3 nucleotides read TGTGCCAGCAGCCCAGTAGCGGGAGACAATGAGCAGTTCTTC. It yields the protein CASSPVAGDNEQFF.

This clonotype was counted at least ten times. The chain couples TRBV10-3 to TRBJ1-2, with D hard to call. V gave up 4 bases and J gave up 0 bases, with 12 bases separating them. The CDR3 has 15 residues. Germline lookup yields CDR1 ENHRY and CDR2 SYGVKD. This chain's CDR3 is CAISAAAVTNYGYTF. DNA for the CDR3: TGTGCCATCAGTGCTGCAGCGGTCACTAACTATGGCTACACCTTC.

The V call is TRBV7-9, the J call TRBJ2-1, with 14 positions matching TRBD2. With 5 bases clipped from V and 8 bases from J, the junction kept 11 bases outside the gene matches. Germline lookup yields CDR1 SEHNR and CDR2 FQNEAQ (reference sequence). CDR3 length: 17 amino acids. The CDR3 region has the DNA TGTGCCAGCAGCGCAACCCCCGGGACTAGCGGGAGTGATGAGCAGTTCTTC. It yields the protein CASSATPGTSGSDEQFF. Supplemented by reference TRBV7-9 and TRBJ2-1, the full variable domain reads DTGVSQNPRHKITKRGQNVTFRCDPISEHNRLYWYRQTLGQGPEFLTYFQNEAQLEKSRLLSDRFSAERPKGSFSTLEIQRTEQGDSAMYLCASSATPGTSGSDEQFFGPGTRLTVL.

This clonotype occurred a few times. This chain uses TRBV15 with TRBJ1-5, with 10 bases aligning to TRBD1. V was pared by 3 bases and J by 0 bases, with 5 bases of the junction left unmatched. The CDR3 contains 17 residues. Germline values: CDR1 LNHNV, CDR2 YYDKDF (reference sequence). The CDR3 is CATSSGTGVYSNQPQHF. The CDR3 DNA reads as TGTGCCACCAGCAGCGGGACAGGGGTCTATAGCAATCAGCCCCAGCATTTT.

This clonotype came up many times. This chain joins TRBV12-3 or TRBV12-4 and TRBJ1-1, with D uncertain. The CDR3 sequence is 14 residues long. Trimming took off 3 bases at V and 0 bases at J, with 8 bases between the two ends. As DNA, the CDR3 is TGTGCCAGCAGTTTTGGTACAGTGAACACTGAAGCTTTCTTT. Encoded protein: CASSFGTVNTEAFF.

This clonotype was counted a few times. This sequence joins TRBV27 and TRBJ2-4; D may be TRBD2 (5 bases). Germline CDR1 MNHEY, CDR2 SMNVEV (reference sequence). V lost 8 bases and J lost 3, with 17 bases in between. The CDR3 extends over 15 amino acids. CDR3 nucleotides: TGTGCCAGCGCTGACGTAAACCGGGGCAAAAACATTCAGTACTTC. Encoded protein: CASADVNRGKNIQYF.

This clonotype showed up many times. V gene TRBV5-1 combines with J gene TRBJ2-3, with 14 bases that match TRBD2. CDR1 and CDR2 (germline): SGHRS, YFSETQ. V was clipped by 1 base and J by 5 bases; unmatched bases: 12. The CDR3 sequence is 19 residues long. CDR3 region: CASSLLPGLAGDWEDTQYF. As DNA, the CDR3 is TGCGCCAGCAGCTTGCTTCCGGGACTAGCGGGGGATTGGGAAGATACGCAGTATTTT.

The rearrangement uses TRBV29-1 and TRBJ2-7, with D possibly being TRBD1 or TRBD2 (5 bases each). The germline V and J ends were trimmed by 5 bases and 0 bases, with 11 bases remaining between them. In germline, CDR1 is SQVTM, CDR2 ANQGSEA. CDR3 length equals 13 residues. The CDR3 reads CSVLGTSSYEQYF. Here the CDR3 DNA reads TGCAGCGTTCTGGGGACGAGCTCCTACGAGCAGTACTTC.

This clonotype was seen a few times. The chain employs TRBV5-4 and TRBJ1-1, with 8 nucleotides matching TRBD1. The CDR3 runs to 14 residues. J was trimmed by 2 bases and V by 6 bases; bases with no gene match: 6. Germline-derived CDR1 and CDR2 are SGHNT and YYREEE (reference sequence). The CDR3 DNA reads TGTGCCAGCAACGACAGGGGTTTAAACACTGAAGCTTTCTTT. Amino acid sequence: CASNDRGLNTEAFF.

The rearrangement joins TRBV5-1 to TRBJ2-5; 8 bases agree with TRBD1. Germline CDR1 and CDR2: SGHRS and YFSETQ. The CDR3 contains 14 residues. Trimming took 4 bases from V and 3 from J; bases not matched to a gene: 5. The CDR3 spells CASSGGTGEETQYF. CDR3 nucleotides: TGCGCCAGCAGCGGCGGGACAGGAGAAGAGACCCAGTACTTC. The variable domain in full, with the rest retrieved from reference TRBV5-1 and TRBJ2-5, is KAGVTQTPRYLIKTRGQQVTLSCSPISGHRSVSWYQQTPGQGLQFLFEYFSETQRNKGNFPGRFSGRQFSNSRSEMNVSTLELGDSALYLCASSGGTGEETQYFGPGTRLLVL.

This chain joins TRBV19 and TRBJ2-1; TRBD2 aligns across 8 bases. The CDR3 runs to 13 residues. CDR1 and CDR2 (germline): LNHDA, SQIVND (reference sequence). Trimming removed 10 bases from V and 7 bases from J; junction bases left unmatched: 9. CDR3 in DNA: TGTGCCACCACGGGGGGGCCAAGGAATGAGCAGTTCTTC. Translated: CATTGGPRNEQFF.

This clonotype appeared a few times. This rearrangement joins TRBV20-1 to TRBJ2-1; D might be TRBD2 (6 bases). Germline V gives CDR1 DFQATT, CDR2 SNEGSKA (reference sequence). V was shortened by 6 bases and J by 9 bases, with 21 bases between the two germline ends. This CDR3 has 14 residues. The CDR3 DNA reads as TGCAGTGCCCGCCGGGCTAGCGCCCGGGGTGAGCAGTTCTTC. Its translation: CSARRASARGEQFF.

The genes are TRBV9 and TRBJ1-1, with 7 nucleotides matching TRBD1. CDR3 length: 13 amino acids. The V segment lost 5 bases and the J segment 4 bases; nucleotides outside the gene matches: 5. CDR1 SGDLS and CDR2 YYNGEE come from the germline V gene. CDR3 bases: TGTGCCAGCAGAGGAGAGGGGGCCACTGAAGCTTTCTTT. Translated: CASRGEGATEAFF.

This clonotype was counted once. The CDR3 coding sequence is TGTGCCAGCAGCTTTCTAGCGGGGGGGCCGGGGACCGGGGAGCTGTTTTTT. The encoded protein is CASSFLAGGPGTGELFF. The chain couples TRBV7-8 to TRBJ2-2; 12 bases agree with TRBD2. V shed 3 bases, J shed 5 bases, and the junction held 7 bases outside the gene matches. Per the germline V gene, CDR1 is SGHVS and CDR2 is FQNEAQ. The CDR3 has 17 residues. Based on the CDR3 plus reference TRBV7-8 and TRBJ2-2, the full variable domain is GAGVSQSPRYKVAKRGQDVALRCDPISGHVSLFWYQQALGQGPEFLTYFQNEAQLDKSGLPSDRFFAERPEGSVSTLKIQRTQQEDSAVYLCASSFLAGGPGTGELFFGEGSRLTVL.